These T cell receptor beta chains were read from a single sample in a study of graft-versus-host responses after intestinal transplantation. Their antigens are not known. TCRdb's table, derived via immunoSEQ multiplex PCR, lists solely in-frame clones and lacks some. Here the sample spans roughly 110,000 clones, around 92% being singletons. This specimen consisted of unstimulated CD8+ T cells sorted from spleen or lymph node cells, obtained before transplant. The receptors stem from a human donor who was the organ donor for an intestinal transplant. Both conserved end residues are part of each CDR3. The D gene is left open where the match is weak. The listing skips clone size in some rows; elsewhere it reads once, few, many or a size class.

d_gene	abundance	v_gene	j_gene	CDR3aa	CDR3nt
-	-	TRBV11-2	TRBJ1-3	CASSFGTFFSGNTIYF	TGTGCCAGCAGCTTCGGCACCTTTTTCTCTGGAAACACCATATATTTT
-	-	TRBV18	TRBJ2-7	CASSPPSLTYEQYF	TGTGCCAGCTCACCACCGTCACTAACCTACGAGCAGTACTTC
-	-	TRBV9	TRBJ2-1	CASSVADFSSYNEQFF	TGTGCCAGCAGCGTGGCGGACTTCAGCTCCTACAATGAGCAGTTCTTC
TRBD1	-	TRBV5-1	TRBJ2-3	CASSWLGTGGTDTQYF	TGCGCCAGCAGCTGGCTCGGGACAGGGGGCACAGATACGCAGTATTTT
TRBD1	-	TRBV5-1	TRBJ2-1	CASSVDRAYEQFF	TGCGCCAGCAGCGTGGACAGGGCGTATGAGCAGTTCTTC
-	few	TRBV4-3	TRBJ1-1	CASSQDRWGGTEAFF	TGCGCCAGCAGCCAAGATAGATGGGGGGGGACTGAAGCTTTCTTT
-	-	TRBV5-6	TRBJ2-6	CACSWQGAGANVLTF	TGTGCCTGCAGCTGGCAGGGTGCTGGGGCCAACGTCCTGACTTTC
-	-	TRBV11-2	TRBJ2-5	CASSFVYGSLRETQYF	TGTGCCAGCAGCTTTGTCTACGGGAGCTTACGGGAGACCCAGTACTTC
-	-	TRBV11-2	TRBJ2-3	CASSLLDASTDTQYF	TGTGCCAGCAGCTTACTTGACGCTAGCACAGATACGCAGTATTTT
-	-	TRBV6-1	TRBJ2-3	CASSEDDTGYPDTQYF	TGTGCCAGCAGTGAAGACGACACAGGGTATCCCGATACGCAGTATTTT
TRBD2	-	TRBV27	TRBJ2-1	CASSPTSGGMSYNEQFF	TGTGCCAGCAGTCCGACTAGCGGGGGCATGTCCTACAATGAGCAGTTCTTC
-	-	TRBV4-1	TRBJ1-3	CASSQDGGFGNTIYF	TGCGCCAGCAGCCAAGATGGGGGTTTTGGAAACACCATATATTTT
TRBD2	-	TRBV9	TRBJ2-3	CASSVDGRAADTQYF	TGTGCCAGCAGCGTAGACGGGAGGGCGGCGGATACGCAGTATTTT
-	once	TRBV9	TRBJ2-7	CASSVEPREDYEQYF	TGTGCCAGCAGCGTCGAGCCCCGCGAGGACTACGAGCAGTACTTC
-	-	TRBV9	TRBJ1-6	CATDVPPQNSPLHF	TGTGCCACCGACGTCCCTCCCCAAAATTCACCCCTCCACTTT
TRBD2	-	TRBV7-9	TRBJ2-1	CASSLILAGGPVVKNEQFF	TGTGCCAGCAGCTTAATACTAGCGGGAGGGCCGGTTGTAAAGAATGAGCAGTTCTTC
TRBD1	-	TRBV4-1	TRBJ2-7	CASSQETSDRGYEQYF	TGCGCCAGCAGCCAAGAAACTTCAGACAGGGGCTACGAGCAGTACTTC
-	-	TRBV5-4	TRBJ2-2	CASSWDLTGELFF	TGTGCCAGCAGCTGGGACCTCACCGGGGAGCTGTTTTTT
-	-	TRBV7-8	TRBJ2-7	CASSSADSYEQYF	TGTGCCAGCAGCTCAGCGGACTCCTACGAGCAGTACTTC
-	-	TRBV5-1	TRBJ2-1	CASRVSASSYNEQFF	TGCGCCAGCAGGGTGAGCGCTAGCTCCTACAATGAGCAGTTCTTC
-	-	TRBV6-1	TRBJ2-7	CASSDRLYSYEQYF	TGTGCCAGCAGTGACCGGCTGTACTCCTACGAGCAGTACTTC
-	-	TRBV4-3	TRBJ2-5	CASSQGGGYETQYF	TGCGCCAGCAGCCAAGGAGGAGGGTACGAGACCCAGTACTTC
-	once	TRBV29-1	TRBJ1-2	CSVEEFVLKHYGYTF	TGCAGCGTTGAAGAGTTTGTCCTTAAGCACTATGGCTACACCTTC
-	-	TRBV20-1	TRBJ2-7	CSASYEQYF	TGCAGTGCCAGCTACGAGCAGTACTTC
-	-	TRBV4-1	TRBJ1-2	CASSQDLDGYTF	TGCGCCAGCAGCCAAGACCTCGATGGCTACACCTTC
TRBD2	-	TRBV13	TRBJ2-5	CASSPGRGKTQYF	TGTGCCAGCAGCCCGGGGAGGGGTAAGACCCAGTACTTC
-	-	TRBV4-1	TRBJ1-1	CASSQDMTENTEAFF	TGCGCCAGCAGCCAAGATATGACGGAGAACACTGAAGCTTTCTTT
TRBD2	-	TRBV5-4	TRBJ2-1	CASSRRPGLEDEQFF	TGTGCCAGCAGCCGACGACCGGGACTAGAAGATGAGCAGTTCTTC
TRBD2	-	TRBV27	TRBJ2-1	CASRGLAGYNEQFF	TGTGCCAGCAGAGGACTAGCGGGATACAATGAGCAGTTCTTC
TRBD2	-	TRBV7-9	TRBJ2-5	CASSLSGYQETQYF	TGTGCCAGCAGCCTTAGCGGGTACCAAGAGACCCAGTACTTC
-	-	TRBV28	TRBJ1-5	CASSSTDNYSNQPQHF	TGTGCCAGCAGTTCCACCGACAACTATAGCAATCAGCCCCAGCATTTT
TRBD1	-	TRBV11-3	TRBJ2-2	CASGTGGKTGELFF	TGTGCCAGCGGGACAGGGGGCAAAACCGGGGAGCTGTTTTTT
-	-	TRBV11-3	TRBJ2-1	CASSPSSVDNEQFF	TGTGCCAGCAGCCCATCCTCTGTAGACAATGAGCAGTTCTTC
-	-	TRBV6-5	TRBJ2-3	CASSYPDTQYF	TGTGCCAGCAGTTACCCAGATACGCAGTATTTT
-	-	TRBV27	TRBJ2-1	CASSFSTGNEQFF	TGTGCCAGCAGTTTTTCCACAGGAAATGAGCAGTTCTTC
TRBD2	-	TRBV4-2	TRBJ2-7	CASSQGTGGWGEQYF	TGTGCCAGCAGCCAAGGCACGGGAGGGTGGGGCGAGCAGTACTTC
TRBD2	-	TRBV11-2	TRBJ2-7	CASSWGLAGGFWQYF	TGTGCCAGCAGCTGGGGACTAGCGGGAGGCTTTTGGCAGTACTTC
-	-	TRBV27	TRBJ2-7	CASTIRQVLYEQYF	TGTGCCAGCACAATCCGACAGGTCCTCTACGAGCAGTACTTC
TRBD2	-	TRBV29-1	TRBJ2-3	CSVELLAGLTDTQYF	TGCAGCGTCGAGTTACTAGCGGGTTTAACAGATACGCAGTATTTT
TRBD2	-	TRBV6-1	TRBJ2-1	CASSVRSGRLDEQFF	TGTGCCAGCAGTGTGCGTAGCGGGAGACTCGATGAGCAGTTCTTC
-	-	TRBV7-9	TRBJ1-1	CASSPSTEAFF	TGTGCCAGCAGCCCCAGCACTGAAGCTTTCTTT
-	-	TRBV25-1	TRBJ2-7	CASSEGPRPYEQYF	TGTGCCAGCAGTGAGGGTCCAAGACCCTACGAGCAGTACTTC
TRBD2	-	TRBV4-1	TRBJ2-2	CATGASGRAFTGELFF	TGCGCCACCGGGGCTAGCGGGAGGGCCTTTACCGGGGAGCTGTTTTTT
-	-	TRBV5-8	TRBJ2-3	CASSLVQGPHTDTQYF	TGTGCCAGCAGCTTGGTCCAGGGCCCCCACACAGATACGCAGTATTTT
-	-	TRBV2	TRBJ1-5	CASGRGSQNQPQHF	TGTGCCAGCGGTAGGGGCAGCCAAAATCAGCCCCAGCATTTT
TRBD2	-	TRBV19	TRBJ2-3	CASSNLGGDRSDTQYF	TGTGCCAGTAGTAATCTTGGGGGGGACCGCAGTGATACGCAGTATTTT
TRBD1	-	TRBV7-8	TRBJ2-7	CASSDRDRGYEQYF	TGTGCCAGCAGTGACCGGGACAGGGGCTACGAGCAGTACTTC
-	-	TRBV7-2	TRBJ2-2	CASSPHTGELFF	TGTGCCAGCAGCCCCCATACCGGGGAGCTGTTTTTT
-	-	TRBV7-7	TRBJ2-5	CASSLVAGAAETQYF	TGTGCTAGCAGCTTAGTGGCCGGGGCGGCAGAGACCCAGTACTTC
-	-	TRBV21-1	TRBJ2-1	CASSKSASGKSYNEQFF	TGTGCCAGCAGCAAGTCGGCTAGCGGGAAATCCTACAATGAGCAGTTCTTC
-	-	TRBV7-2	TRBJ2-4	CASSHSLAGENIQYF	TGTGCCAGCAGCCATTCACTAGCTGGGGAAAACATTCAGTACTTC
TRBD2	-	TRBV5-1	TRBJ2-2	CASRLSSGSSAGELFF	TGCGCCAGCAGATTATCTAGCGGGAGTTCGGCCGGGGAGCTGTTTTTT
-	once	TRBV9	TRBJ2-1	CASSVKGGRNEQFF	TGTGCCAGCAGCGTAAAGGGGGGGCGCAATGAGCAGTTCTTC
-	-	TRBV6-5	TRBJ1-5	CASSLNRSWPQHF	TGTGCCAGCAGTTTAAACCGATCATGGCCCCAGCATTTT
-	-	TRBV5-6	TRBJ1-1	CASSLGVIPEAFF	TGTGCCAGCAGCTTGGGGGTCATACCTGAAGCTTTCTTT
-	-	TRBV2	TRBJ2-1	CASSEVLLRQTISYNEQFF	TGTGCCAGCAGTGAAGTCTTATTACGTCAGACCATCTCCTACAATGAGCAGTTCTTC
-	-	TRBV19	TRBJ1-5	CASSPGLTGYSNQPQHF	TGTGCCAGTAGTCCAGGATTGACAGGATATAGCAATCAGCCCCAGCATTTT
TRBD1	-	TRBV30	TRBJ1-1	CAWNPGTGEAFF	TGTGCCTGGAACCCAGGGACAGGGGAAGCTTTCTTT